This entry concerns a single TCR beta chain. This sample was included in a study of blood T cell repertoires in COVID-19. Study-wide context: Samples representing acute and convalescent COVID-19 were sourced from the United States, Italy and Spain.

From germline, CDR1 is DFQATT and CDR2 SNEGSKA (reference sequence). CDR3 size: 14 residues. V lost 3 bases and J lost 2, with 14 bases in between. Sequenced by immunoSEQ multiplex PCR; TCRdb stores in-frame clones only, minus some. This sample has 250,000 to 350,000 clones, with roughly 88% found just once. The V gene is TRBV20-1, the J gene TRBJ2-7; D not certain. The receptor was isolated from a woman aged 30 to 39 who had recovered from COVID-19. Sequences were obtained from PBMCs or T cells enriched from blood (not recorded which). CDR3 protein: CSASGHRNPYEQYF. CDR3 sequence (DNA): TGCAGTGCTAGTGGCCACAGAAATCCCTACGAGCAGTACTTC.